This T cell receptor beta chain was sequenced during a study of control samples from healthy donors and cancer patients. V was clipped by 3 bases and J by 1 base, with 9 bases between them. Germline V lookup: CDR1 SGHTA, CDR2 FQGNSA. This CDR3 comprises 14 residues. Profiling relied on immunoSEQ multiplex PCR, and the TCRdb table lists in-frame clones only, not all of them. The data contain 150,000 to 200,000 clones, approximately 90% of them singletons. The gene calls are TRBV7-2 and TRBJ2-5; D gene unclear. Sequences were obtained from blood. The sequence came from a woman aged 25 to 39 in good health. The CDR3: CASSLSSFQETQYF. The CDR3 DNA is TGTGCCAGCAGCTTGAGTTCTTTCCAAGAGACCCAGTACTTC. The whole variable domain, filled in from reference TRBV7-2 and TRBJ2-5, reads GAGVSQSPSNKVTEKGKDVELRCDPISGHTALYWYRQSLGQGLEFLIYFQGNSAPDKSGLPSDRFSAERTGGSVSTLTIQRTQQEDSAVYLCASSLSSFQETQYFGPGTRLLVL.